These T cell receptor beta chains were read from a single sample in a study of T cells in localized non-small cell lung cancer. Repertoires were generated with immunoSEQ multiplex PCR, while TCRdb's copy carries only in-frame clones and drops some. The sample lists some 130,000 clones, around 92% occurring once. Sequenced material: peripheral blood, taken before any cancer treatment. The receptor source for this set is a female donor over 55 with stage I lung adenocarcinoma. The CDR3 runs from the conserved cysteine through the conserved F or W. The order of the fields is CDR3 DNA, CDR3 protein, V gene, D gene, clone size, J gene. A D gene is named only where the DNA matches it firmly. Rows give clone size only sometimes, using once, few, many, or a class for an expanded clone.

TGTGCCAGCTCCGTTGGAGGTCAGCCCCAGCATTTT | CASSVGGQPQHF | TRBV6-5 | NA | NA | TRBJ1-5
TGCGCCAGCAGTGATAGCGGGCGTACCTACGAGCAGTACTTC | CASSDSGRTYEQYF | TRBV10-1 | TRBD2 | NA | TRBJ2-7
TGTGCCAGCAGCCCCATGTCTTTCTTT | CASSPMSFF | TRBV9 | NA | NA | TRBJ1-1
TGTGCCAGCAGCTTAGCGGCAGGGAACTATGGCTACACCTTC | CASSLAAGNYGYTF | TRBV11-1 | NA | NA | TRBJ1-2
TGTGCCATCAAAGGGGCAGAAGACACTGAAGCTTTCTTT | CAIKGAEDTEAFF | TRBV10-3 | NA | NA | TRBJ1-1
TGTGCCAGCAGCTTAGGGGTCAGGACTAAAGAGACCCAGTACTTC | CASSLGVRTKETQYF | TRBV11-3 | NA | NA | TRBJ2-5
TGTGCCAGTAGTATCGACGGGGGGCAGCCCCAGCATTTT | CASSIDGGQPQHF | TRBV19 | NA | once | TRBJ1-5
TGCGCCAGCAGCGAGGCCAGCTCTGGAAACACCATATATTTT | CASSEASSGNTIYF | TRBV5-1 | NA | NA | TRBJ1-3
TGTGCCAGTAGCCCACTTCTCAAAAGCGGGAGTTCTTCCTACGAGCAGTACTTC | CASSPLLKSGSSSYEQYF | TRBV19 | TRBD2 | once | TRBJ2-7
TGCGCCAGCACTATAGGACTAGCGGGGGGCCCTGATACGCAGTATTTT | CASTIGLAGGPDTQYF | TRBV5-1 | TRBD2 | NA | TRBJ2-3
TGTGCCAGCAGCCTAGGAGGGGGTAGGAGTCAGCCCCAGCATTTT | CASSLGGGRSQPQHF | TRBV11-2 | NA | NA | TRBJ1-5
TGTGCCAGCAGCTCCCGCCCCGATCACACAGATACGCAGTATTTT | CASSSRPDHTDTQYF | TRBV7-9 | NA | NA | TRBJ2-3
TGTGCCAGCAGCGAGTTAATGAACACTGAAGCTTTCTTT | CASSELMNTEAFF | TRBV11-3 | NA | NA | TRBJ1-1
TGCGCCAGCAGCTTGTCACAGGGGGCGGGGGAGACCCAGTACTTC | CASSLSQGAGETQYF | TRBV5-1 | TRBD1 | NA | TRBJ2-5
TGTGCCAGCAGTTTAACCCCATGGCGGGACAGGGGCAATCAGCCCCAGCATTTT | CASSLTPWRDRGNQPQHF | TRBV27 | TRBD1 | NA | TRBJ1-5
TGTGCCAGCAGCGTAGAGACCCAGTACTTC | CASSVETQYF | TRBV6-1 | NA | NA | TRBJ2-5
TGTGCCAGCAGCGCTCAGCGGGAGGGCCTGTTGGGCACAGATACGCAGTATTTT | CASSAQREGLLGTDTQYF | TRBV9 | TRBD2 | NA | TRBJ2-3
TGTGCCAGCAGTTACGAGGGCGAGCAGTACTTC | CASSYEGEQYF | TRBV6-5 | NA | NA | TRBJ2-7
TGTGCCAGCAATAGGGCTAGACAGGGGGCAAAGCAGCCCCAGCATTTT | CASNRARQGAKQPQHF | TRBV6-6 | TRBD1 | NA | TRBJ1-5
TGTGCCAGCAGTTCCCGGGGCAATCAGCCCCAGCATTTT | CASSSRGNQPQHF | TRBV2 | NA | NA | TRBJ1-5
TGTGCCTGGGAGTCAGGGGCCAAAAACATTCAGTACTTC | CAWESGAKNIQYF | TRBV30 | NA | NA | TRBJ2-4
TGTGCCAGCAGTGAAGAGACAGGGGGCTACGAGCAGTACTTC | CASSEETGGYEQYF | TRBV6-1 | TRBD1 | NA | TRBJ2-7
TGTGCCAGCAGCCCCCGGATCAGTAGCTCCTACAATGAGCAGTTCTTC | CASSPRISSSYNEQFF | TRBV11-3 | NA | NA | TRBJ2-1
TGTGCCAGCAGTAGGAGGGAGGGGTCCTACGAGCAGTACTTC | CASSRREGSYEQYF | TRBV25-1 | TRBD2 | NA | TRBJ2-7
TGTGCCAGCAGCTCCTCCGGACTAGCGGGAGGCTACGAGCAGTACTTC | CASSSSGLAGGYEQYF | TRBV5-4 | TRBD2 | NA | TRBJ2-7
TGTGCCAGTCGGGGGGCCCCAAGCTCCTACAATGAGCAGTTCTTC | CASRGAPSSYNEQFF | TRBV7-9 | NA | NA | TRBJ2-1
TGTGCCAGCAGTGCGGGTAACTCTGGAAACACCATATATTTT | CASSAGNSGNTIYF | TRBV2 | NA | NA | TRBJ1-3
TGCGCCAGCAGAAGAACAGGGGGCCCTGAGGATACGCAGTATTTT | CASRRTGGPEDTQYF | TRBV5-1 | TRBD1 | NA | TRBJ2-3
TGTGCCTGGAGTGTACAGGGGATTAACGAGCAGTACTTC | CAWSVQGINEQYF | TRBV30 | TRBD1 | NA | TRBJ2-7
TGCGCCAGCAGCTTGGAGGCAGGGTCCGGAAACACCATATATTTT | CASSLEAGSGNTIYF | TRBV5-1 | NA | NA | TRBJ1-3
TGTGCCAGCAGCTCGGCTAGCGGGAGGAGGGTCTCCTACGAGCAGTACTTC | CASSSASGRRVSYEQYF | TRBV7-9 | TRBD2 | NA | TRBJ2-7
TGTGCCAGCAGTTTCAGGGGGCCCGATGAAAAACTGTTTTTT | CASSFRGPDEKLFF | TRBV28 | TRBD1 | NA | TRBJ1-4
TGTGCCAGCGCCACGCCGGGCCGGAGCCAAGCTTTCTTT | CASATPGRSQAFF | TRBV6-5 | NA | few | TRBJ1-1
TGCACCTTGGAGGCCGATGGCTACACCTTC | CTLEADGYTF | TRBV20-1 | NA | NA | TRBJ1-2
TGTGCCAGCAGTTTAGGGACAGGGGGGACGGATACGCAGTATTTT | CASSLGTGGTDTQYF | TRBV6-1 | TRBD1 | NA | TRBJ2-3
TGTGCCAGCAGCTCCCAGGGTAGATTTGGATATGGCTACACCTTC | CASSSQGRFGYGYTF | TRBV5-4 | NA | NA | TRBJ1-2
TGTGCCAGCGAAAGCGGGAGCTCCTACAATGAGCAGTTCTTC | CASESGSSYNEQFF | TRBV5-6 | TRBD2 | NA | TRBJ2-1
TGTGCCAGCAGCCCCTGGGTACAGGGTATGGATACGCAGTATTTT | CASSPWVQGMDTQYF | TRBV7-9 | NA | NA | TRBJ2-3
TGCGCCAGCAGGAAGGCGCCCCGGGGCCAGAGCGGGAGCTCCTACAATGAGCAGTTCTTC | CASRKAPRGQSGSSYNEQFF | TRBV4-1 | TRBD2 | NA | TRBJ2-1
TGTGCCAGCAGCTTAGTGGGCGGGAGTTCCTACAATGAGCAGTTCTTC | CASSLVGGSSYNEQFF | TRBV7-3 | TRBD2 | NA | TRBJ2-1
TGTGCCAGCAGTTATAGTACTAACACTGAAGCTTTCTTT | CASSYSTNTEAFF | TRBV6-6 | NA | NA | TRBJ1-1
TGTGCCAGCAGTTCCCGCGGGACAGGGAGTAATGAGCAGTTCTTC | CASSSRGTGSNEQFF | TRBV6-5 | TRBD1 | NA | TRBJ2-1
TGTGCCAGCAGCCGGCCATTCACTGAAGCTTTCTTT | CASSRPFTEAFF | TRBV7-2 | NA | few | TRBJ1-1
TGTGCCAGCTCACCATTTCTAGCAGGGGTGGATCAGCCCCAGCATTTT | CASSPFLAGVDQPQHF | TRBV18 | NA | NA | TRBJ1-5
TGTGCCAGCCGGGACTACAATGAGCAGTTCTTC | CASRDYNEQFF | TRBV25-1 | NA | NA | TRBJ2-1
TGTGCCACAAGGCAGGGGACAGGGATCTCCGAGCAGTACTTC | CATRQGTGISEQYF | TRBV19 | TRBD1 | once | TRBJ2-7